This TCR beta chain was profiled in a study of T cell repertoires in cytomegalovirus infection. Study details: HLA-C-restricted CMV epitopes, recently identified, and well-studied HLA-B-restricted ones were used by the study. Public TCR beta signatures were indicative of both CMV infection and a matching HLA type. Study-level findings and limits: It was HLA-C-restricted CMV-specific TCR beta clonotypes that dominated the response ex vivo. Adding up the frequency of public TCR beta families identified people who carried CMV plus the relevant HLA.

This CDR3 has 15 amino acids. V gave up 4 bases and J gave up 3 bases; unmatched junction bases: 8. Germline CDR1 reads SGDLS; CDR2 reads YYNGEE. A single record per CDR3 protein comes from TCRdb applying MiXCR to the reads. The sample includes nearly 700,000 distinct CDR3 sequences, about 33% of them seen just once. Concerning this clonotype itself: What it recognizes is unknown.

V and J are TRBV9 and TRBJ2-3; 7 bases match TRBD2. The receptor's source is a human donor in good health (CMV status not recorded). Some clones in this sample may be carry-over from other donors' samples. The sequencing here drew on cultured PBMCs, taken from culture after CMV antigen stimulation. The DNA for the CDR3 is TGTGCCAGCAGCCCCTATAGCGGGCGGACAGATACGCAGTATTTT. As protein: CASSPYSGRTDTQYF.